The T cell receptor beta chain under discussion was sequenced for a study of quantifying T cell responses using KT2 cells. Across the whole study: cDNA was made from DNase-treated RNA using alpha and beta constant primers. Study-level results: KT2 sequence counts showed saturation when very many KT2 cells were spiked in.

Trimming took off 5 bases at V and 4 bases at J, with 17 bases between the two ends. This CDR3 spans 15 amino acids. Per the germline V gene, CDR1 is LNHNV and CDR2 is YYDKDF (reference sequence). This clonotype was seen ten or more times. No antigen is known for it. The sample is PBMC spiked with counted cells of clone KT2. Fixed numbers of PBMC received varying amounts of KT2 cells. The cDNA 3' end received a ligated oligonucleotide with a UMI. An equimolar mix of RC1.1 and RC1.2 primed the beta chain across TRBC1 and TRBC2. TCRdb independently ran MiXCR on the UMI-ligation and nested PCR reads; one entry per CDR3 protein. The sample gives tens of thousands of distinct CDR3 sequences, about 7.1% of which show up once; around 16% is in the top ten.

The chain uses TRBV15 and TRBJ1-1, with a tentative D call TRBD1 (6 bases). This clonotype originated in a human donor. Sequencing was performed on PBMCs spiked with cells of the T cell clone KT2. The CDR3 here is CATSHRGGLGTEAFF. CDR3 DNA: TGTGCCACCAGCCATCGGGGGGGGCTGGGCACTGAAGCTTTCTTT.